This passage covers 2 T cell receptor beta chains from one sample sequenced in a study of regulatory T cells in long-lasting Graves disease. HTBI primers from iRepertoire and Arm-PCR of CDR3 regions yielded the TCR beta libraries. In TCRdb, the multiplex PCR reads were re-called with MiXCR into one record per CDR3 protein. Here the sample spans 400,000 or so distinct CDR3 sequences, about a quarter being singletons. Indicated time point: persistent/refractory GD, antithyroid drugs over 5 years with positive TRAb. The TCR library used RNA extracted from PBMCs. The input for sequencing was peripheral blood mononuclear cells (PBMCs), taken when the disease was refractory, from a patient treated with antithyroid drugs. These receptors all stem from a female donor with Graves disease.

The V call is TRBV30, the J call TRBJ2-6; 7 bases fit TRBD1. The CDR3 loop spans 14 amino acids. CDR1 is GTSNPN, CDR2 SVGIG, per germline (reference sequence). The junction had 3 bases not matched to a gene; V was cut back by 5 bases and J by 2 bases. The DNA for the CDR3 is TGTGCCTGGGCCACAGGGGCTGGGGCCAACGTCCTGACTTTC. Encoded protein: CAWATGAGANVLTF. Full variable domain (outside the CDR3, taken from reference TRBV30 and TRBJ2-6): SQTIHQWPATLVQPVGSPLSLECTVEGTSNPNLYWYRQAAGRGLQLLFYSVGIGQISSEVPQNLSASRPQDRQFILSSKKLLLSDSGFYLCAWATGAGANVLTFGAGSRLTVL.

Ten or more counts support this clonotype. The DNA of the CDR3 is TGTGCCACTGGGAAACTCGACAGAGGCAATCAGCCCCAGCATTTT. Protein sequence: CATGKLDRGNQPQHF. The rearrangement links TRBV24-1 to TRBJ1-5; possibly TRBD1 for D (5 bases). CDR3 length equals 15 residues. V was pared by 10 bases and J by 2 bases, with 17 bases between. Germline CDR1 reads KGHDR; CDR2 reads SFDVKD.